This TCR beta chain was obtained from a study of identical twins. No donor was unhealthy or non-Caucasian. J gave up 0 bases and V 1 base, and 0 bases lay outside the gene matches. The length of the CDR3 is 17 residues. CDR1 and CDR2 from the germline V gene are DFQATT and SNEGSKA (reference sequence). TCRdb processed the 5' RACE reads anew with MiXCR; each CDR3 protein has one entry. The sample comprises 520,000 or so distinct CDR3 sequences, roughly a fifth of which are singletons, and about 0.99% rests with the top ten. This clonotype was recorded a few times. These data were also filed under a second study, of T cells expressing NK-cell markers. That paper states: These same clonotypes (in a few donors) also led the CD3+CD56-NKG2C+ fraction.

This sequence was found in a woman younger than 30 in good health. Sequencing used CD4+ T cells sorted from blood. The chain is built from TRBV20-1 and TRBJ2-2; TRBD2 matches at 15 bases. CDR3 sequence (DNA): TGCAGTGCTAGAGGGACTAGCGGGGGGGCGAACACCGGGGAGCTGTTTTTT. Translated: CSARGTSGGANTGELFF.